The clone carrying this TCR beta chain was seen a few times. The antigen remains unidentified. As the template, RNA transcripts were used to amplify TCR beta CDR3 regions. First-round RT-PCR employed HTBI primers, with a second-round multiplex PCR after it. TCRdb ran MiXCR on the multiplex PCR reads and lists one entry per CDR3 protein. The sample gives 500,000 to 600,000 distinct CDR3 sequences, less than 40% of which show up once; about 4.6% is in the top ten. Other autoimmune diseases, uncontrolled infections, pregnancy and lactation each led to patient exclusion. The diagnosis was founded upon clinical symptoms, serum thyroxine, TRAb, thyroid ultrasound and orbital computed tomography. The data were obtained in a study of Graves' ophthalmopathy and Graves' hyperthyroidism. Findings of the study overall: Most thyroid-expanded clonotypes exceeding 0.001 frequency were also found in blood. Sensitivity of about 91% and specificity of almost 83% were achieved when a 13-signature model separated ophthalmopathy from stable hyperthyroidism.

Trimming removed 6 bases at V and 3 bases at J, with 15 bases between. Per germline, CDR1 SGHTA and CDR2 FQGNSA. CDR3 length equals 14 residues. Sequenced material: peripheral blood or thyroid tissue (not recorded which). The rearrangement joins TRBV7-2 to TRBJ2-7, with D possibly being TRBD2 (5 bases). This clonotype was obtained from an adult man with Graves' hyperthyroidism. CDR3 sequence: CASRPDSGLYEQYF. The CDR3 region has the DNA TGTGCCAGCAGACCAGATTCCGGACTCTACGAGCAGTACTTC.